What follows are 15 T cell receptor beta chains derived from one specimen sequenced in a study of blood T cell repertoires in COVID-19. Profiling relied on immunoSEQ multiplex PCR, and the TCRdb table lists in-frame clones only, not all of them. The repertoire holds about 230,000 clones, with about four fifths as singletons. The sample consisted of peripheral blood. The receptors stem from a man aged 45-65 years with active or convalescent COVID-19.

V and J are TRBV27 and TRBJ1-1; D is perhaps TRBD1 (6 bases). Looked up from germline, CDR1 is MNHEY and CDR2 is SMNVEV (reference sequence). The CDR3 is 14 amino acids. Trimming took 7 bases from V and 4 from J, leaving 16 bases between them. In DNA form, the CDR3 reads TGTGCCAGCACCAATGGGGGCCGAGGCACTGAAGCTTTCTTT. Translation gives CASTNGGRGTEAFF.

The chain couples TRBV29-1 to TRBJ1-4; D gene unclear. This CDR3 is built from 13 residues. The V and J ends lost 1 base and 6 bases respectively, with 9 bases between them. Germline V gene lookup returns CDR1 SQVTM and CDR2 ANQGSEA. The CDR3 loop reads CSVEVEIDEKLFF. CDR3 nucleotides: TGCAGCGTTGAAGTAGAAATCGATGAAAAACTGTTTTTT. The variable domain in full, completed from reference TRBV29-1 and TRBJ1-4, reads SAVISQKPSRDICQRGTSLTIQCQVDSQVTMMFWYRQQPGQSLTLIATANQGSEATYESGFVIDKFPISRPNLTFSTLTVSNMSPEDSSIYLCSVEVEIDEKLFFGSGTQLSVL.

The genes are TRBV30 and TRBJ2-2, with D perhaps TRBD2 (6 bases). The CDR3 spans 13 residues. V lost 7 bases to trimming and J lost 7 bases, with 16 bases between them. Germline values: CDR1 GTSNPN, CDR2 SVGIG (reference sequence). This chain's CDR3 is CAFWDFPVGELFF. CDR3 nucleotides: TGTGCCTTTTGGGACTTTCCCGTCGGGGAGCTGTTTTTT. Filled out from reference TRBV30 and TRBJ2-2, the complete variable domain reads SQTIHQWPATLVQPVGSPLSLECTVEGTSNPNLYWYRQAAGRGLQLLFYSVGIGQISSEVPQNLSASRPQDRQFILSSKKLLLSDSGFYLCAFWDFPVGELFFGEGSRLTVL.

The chain links TRBV7-3 to TRBJ2-3; 7 nucleotides match TRBD2. V gave up 3 bases and J gave up 5 bases; unmatched junction bases: 2. Per the germline V gene, CDR1 is SGHTA and CDR2 is FQGTGA. The CDR3 has 13 residues. The CDR3 sequence is CASSFTGGDTQYF. The CDR3 bases are TGTGCCAGCAGCTTCACGGGGGGAGATACGCAGTATTTT.

The chain employs TRBV6-6 and TRBJ2-6, with D tentatively TRBD1 (6 bases). CDR1 and CDR2 (germline): MNHNY, SVGAGI (reference sequence). V was clipped by 5 bases and J by 4 bases, with 18 bases between them. This CDR3 comprises 17 residues. CDR3 region: CASSLRPTGPGANVLTF. The CDR3 region has the DNA TGTGCCAGCAGTCTAAGACCGACAGGTCCGGGGGCCAACGTCCTGACTTTC.

The chain recombines TRBV6-1 with TRBJ1-4, with TRBD1 identical over 9 bases. The length of the CDR3 is 15 residues. Germline V gene lookup returns CDR1 MNHNS and CDR2 SASEGT. V was pared by 0 bases and J by 6 bases, with 2 bases of the junction left unmatched. CDR3 coding DNA: TGTGCCAGCAGTGAAGCACAGGGGGCAGATGAAAAACTGTTTTTT. Amino acids: CASSEAQGADEKLFF.

The chain is built from TRBV19 and TRBJ1-5, with TRBD1 matching 7 bases. This CDR3 is 13 amino acids long. The germline V gene encodes CDR1 LNHDA and CDR2 SQIVND (reference sequence). V was clipped by 7 bases and J by 3 bases; unmatched bases: 3. In DNA, the CDR3 is TGTGCCAGTAATGACAGGGACAATCAGCCCCAGCATTTT. This encodes CASNDRDNQPQHF.

The chain employs TRBV5-6 and TRBJ2-1, with 12 bases identical to TRBD1. The CDR3 runs 16 residues. Germline V gene data show CDR1 as SGHDT and CDR2 as YYEEEE. Trimming cost V 4 bases and J 4 bases; bases outside gene matches: 6. In DNA, the CDR3 is TGTGCCAGCAGCAAAGGGACAGGGGGCTTTTACAATGAGCAGTTCTTC. Encoded protein: CASSKGTGGFYNEQFF. The variable domain in full, completed from reference TRBV5-6 and TRBJ2-1, reads DAGVTQSPTHLIKTRGQQVTLRCSPKSGHDTVSWYQQALGQGPQFIFQYYEEEERQRGNFPDRFSGHQFPNYSSELNVNALLLGDSALYLCASSKGTGGFYNEQFFGPGTRLTVL.

J is TRBJ2-5 and V is TRBV6-5, with 11 bases aligning to TRBD1. Germline values: CDR1 MNHEY, CDR2 SVGAGI. V dropped 4 bases and J dropped 2; count of bases not matched to a gene: 3. The CDR3 extends over 15 amino acids. The CDR3 protein is CASSLDRGQQETQYF. The CDR3 DNA follows: TGTGCCAGCAGTTTGGACAGGGGGCAACAAGAGACCCAGTACTTC.

The chain joins TRBV3-1 (or the pseudogene TRBV3-2) to TRBJ1-6; the match to TRBD1 covers 7 bases. This CDR3 is 14 amino acids long. Losses at the gene ends were 3 bases for V and 8 bases for J; bases not matched to a gene: 4. Germline assignment: CDR1 LGHDT and CDR2 YNNKEL (reference sequence). CDR3 region: CASSQTGRDSPLHF. The CDR3 nucleotides are TGTGCCAGCAGCCAGACAGGGCGGGATTCACCCCTCCACTTT.

The V gene is TRBV19, the J gene TRBJ2-7; 10 bases are shared with TRBD1. Germline V gene data show CDR1 as LNHDA and CDR2 as SQIVND (reference sequence). V lost 2 bases and J lost 7; bases outside the gene matches: 11. The CDR3 loop spans 16 amino acids. CDR3 sequence: CASSIIGGQGLGEQYF. The CDR3 DNA sequence: TGTGCCAGTAGTATAATCGGGGGACAGGGGCTCGGGGAGCAGTACTTC.

The chain uses TRBV19 and TRBJ2-7; TRBD1 matches at 8 bases. Germline CDR1 LNHDA, CDR2 SQIVND (reference sequence). This CDR3 has 13 amino acids. Unmatched junction bases numbered 2, after V lost 7 bases and J lost 0 bases. CDR3 amino acids: CASKGTGSYEQYF. CDR3 sequence (DNA): TGTGCCAGTAAGGGGACAGGCTCCTACGAGCAGTACTTC.

This clone appeared a few times. The chain has TRBV29-1 and TRBJ1-2; no reliable D call. Germline V gene data show CDR1 as SQVTM and CDR2 as ANQGSEA. This CDR3 contains 15 residues. V gave up 0 bases and J gave up 7 bases, with 18 bases separating them. CDR3 sequence: CSVEEPWAGEGGYTF. CDR3 coding DNA: TGCAGCGTTGAAGAGCCGTGGGCAGGAGAGGGTGGCTACACCTTC.

This chain connects TRBV25-1 to TRBJ1-2; TRBD1 matches 10 bases. The CDR3 extends over 18 amino acids. Per germline, CDR1 MGHDK and CDR2 SYGVNS. V dropped 6 bases and J dropped 4; count of bases not matched to a gene: 17. CDR3 amino acids: CASRGSSGTGDMSYGYTF. The CDR3 DNA reads TGTGCCAGCAGAGGTTCTTCCGGGACAGGGGATATGAGCTATGGCTACACCTTC.

This chain joins TRBV15 and TRBJ2-7, with TRBD2 identical over 10 bases. CDR3 size: 15 residues. CDR1 is LNHNV and CDR2 is YYDKDF in the germline V gene (reference sequence). Trimming at V came to 3 bases and at J to 0 bases, leaving 2 bases not matched to a gene. The CDR3 sequence is CATSSLAGDSYEQYF. In DNA, the CDR3 is TGTGCCACCAGCAGTCTAGCGGGGGACTCCTACGAGCAGTACTTC.